This T cell receptor beta chain was identified in a study of CD8+CD57+ T cells in acquired aplastic anemia. Study-level background: The sorted CD4+ and CD8+ cells yielded an average around 3 ug of DNA. Study outcomes and limitations: No significant patient-versus-control difference appeared in CD8+ Simpson's diversity.

In the case of this clonotype: As yet, its antigen is unknown.

The authors sequenced patients whose flow cytometry had shown CD8+CD57+ cell expansion. For CDR3 and TCR beta VDJ profiling, genomic DNA was the template used. TCRdb reanalysed the reads using MiXCR and keeps one entry per CDR3 protein. The sample includes around 160,000 distinct CDR3 sequences, more than 45% of them seen just once. V lost 7 bases and J 6 bases, leaving 16 bases between the germline ends. Germline lookup yields CDR1 DFQATT and CDR2 SNEGSKA (reference sequence). The CDR3 is 12 amino acids. Sequencing was performed on sorted CD4+, CD8+, or CD8+CD57+ T cells (not recorded which) from PBMCs. The TCR was taken from a human donor with aplastic anemia. The V call is TRBV20-1, the J call TRBJ2-7; the D is unclear. The CDR3 region is CSGVTGPREQYF. For the CDR3, the DNA is TGCAGTGGCGTCACCGGGCCCCGCGAGCAGTACTTC.